Described below is a single T cell receptor (beta chain) sequence and its context. Its antigen is currently unknown. This specimen comes from a study of vaccination effects on CD4 cells after COVID-19. Study overall: Expansion of antigen-specific CD4+ T cells with viral peptide pools was carried out by the ViraFEST assay before sequencing. Whole-study findings and limits: Long after vaccination, the clones induced by infection and by vaccine shrank markedly in size.

A 10-day culture period preceded the isolation of CD4+ T cells. The authors replaced half the medium with IL-2 medium on days 3 and 7. The length of the CDR3 is 15 residues. Germline-derived CDR1 and CDR2 are SNHLY and FYNNEI. Trimming stripped 3 bases from V and 1 base from J, with 12 bases between. The data were produced by immunoSEQ multiplex PCR, yet TCRdb's version contains in-frame clones alone and is incomplete. Of 70,000 or so clones listed, roughly three quarters were seen once; the top ten hold roughly 2%. The genes are TRBV2 and TRBJ1-1; unclear D gene. This sequence was found in a human donor who received a COVID-19 vaccine. Sequencing was performed on CD4+ T cells from PBMCs cultured without peptide, taken before COVID-19 vaccination. The CDR3 DNA reads TGTGCCAGCAGTGAGTTGGGCCCGGGGAACACTGAAGCTTTCTTT. As protein: CASSELGPGNTEAFF.